This TCR beta chain is drawn from a study of cytomegalovirus exposure and HLA in healthy donors (TCRdb year 2017). Regarding the study in general: An earlier analysis of around 600 of the donors reported more than 250 Gb of sequence data and 120 million or so unique TCR beta sequences from 150 million to 200 million T cells. The study combined high-throughput TCR immunosequencing, statistical association of individual TCRs with disease status, and machine learning to predict cytomegalovirus infection status. Rather than drawing on any new phenotypic data, the later analysis identified candidate immune exposures from TCR beta sequences and the way those sequences occurred across donors. Alongside the repertoire data, information on donor age, sex, ethnicity and CMV serostatus was compiled. About 280 gigabases of sequencing data and around 88 million unique TCR sequences made up an early release that covered nearly 650 HLA-typed donors. Besides the first cohort of hundreds of subjects, a separate validation cohort made up of 90 to 150 different subjects was used. The T cell repertoires of under 750 subjects were profiled by immunosequencing and related to cytomegalovirus serostatus. About five DR-DQ haplotypes were treated as single units for association and clustering because of strong linkage in the cohort. Among the roughly 400 genotyped donors, approximately 77% belonged to the genetic ancestry cluster associated with self-reported Caucasian donors. Genome-wide SNP genotypes for about 55% of the roughly 670 donors were used in a later genetic analysis, which treated that subset as a discovery cohort. HLA typing covered class I and class II loci at four-digit resolution. To decide whether each TCR beta V gene segment behaved as functional or pseudogenic, an earlier analysis of some 540 of the donors relied on high-throughput TCR beta sequencing. The number of typed donors differed by locus: about 620-630 for A, B, C, DRB1 and DQB1; 500 to 550 for DQA1; some 610 for DPA1; and 400 to 480 for DPB1. Every repertoire in the discovery cohort had been generated on one and the same sequencing platform. A later analysis re-examined previously published TCR beta repertoires from 600 to 700 donors and added high-resolution HLA genotyping to investigate patterns of TCR occurrence. Among several hundred genotyped donors of the cohort, an average of around 250,000 unique TCR beta nucleotide sequences was sequenced per donor, of which roughly 17% were non-productive. The study aimed to test whether cataloging public T cell receptors could reveal signatures of past pathogen exposure. What the research found in general, with its limitations: HLA typing was unavailable for some donors at each locus, so association tests used only the typed subset. Three of the identified cytomegalovirus-associated TCR beta chains were confirmed in vitro to be specific for cytomegalovirus antigens. The sequencing pipeline was judged likely to have produced a cluster of highly shared sequence variants as a technical artifact. A later genetic analysis reported fewer N-insertions in productive TCRs among donors in an Asian-associated ancestry cluster than the roughly 640-donor mean. In an earlier analysis of approximately 590 of the donors, most TCR beta V segments appeared in productive rearrangements about 90% or about 30% of the time, broadly matching IMGT annotations. A later genetic analysis associated a missense DCLRE1C variant with V-gene and J-gene trimming of TCR beta chains, and an independent cohort replicated the association. About 15 rarely observed V segments, including chromosome 9 orphons, were excluded from the earlier analysis of approximately 500 of the donors because counts were too low. Specific HLA alleles were associated with roughly 17,000 TCR beta sequences at a false discovery rate of 0.05 in a later analysis. In a later analysis, several top co-occurrence clusters were reported to appear linked to parvovirus B19, influenza, CMV and Epstein-Barr virus. Some IMGT-functional V segments, including TRBV6-2 and TRBV6-3, could not be told apart with the 87-base-pair reads, so those segments were excluded. In this cohort, only TCR beta chains were sequenced, and detectable features were limited by the absence of alpha or paired-chain data. A later analysis found that most CMV-associated TCR beta chains appeared HLA-restricted, with HLA associations seemingly driven largely by CMV exposure. A further reported finding was that TCR beta sequences accurately predicted the HLA-A and HLA-B alleles for most subjects in the first cohort. Correlated functional status among segregating V segments might be attributable to linkage disequilibrium, but an unknown experimental factor could not be ruled out. In both the original and validation cohorts, the classifier was reported to diagnose cytomegalovirus status with high specificity and sensitivity. While some public TCRs were present in many individuals, most TCR sequences turned up only very rarely across donors. In a later analysis, the rate of TCR association differed among HLA loci, with DRB1 alleles having the most associated TCRs and HLA-C alleles having the fewest. The presence/absence analyses assumed that sequencing depth was roughly uniform across donors, and that assumption may not be true. A total of fewer than 200 TCR beta chains were listed by the study as associated with cytomegalovirus. It was suggested by the authors that the approach could potentially be generalized to other disease states and immunological phenotypes. Strong co-occurrence of HLA alleles, especially DR and DQ, made assigning TCR associations to individual alleles difficult. For the cohort, immune exposure information was limited to CMV serostatus. Compared with equally common non-associated chains, HLA-associated TCR beta chains in a later analysis were more clonally expanded and had lower generation probabilities.

This clone has only a few counts. No cognate antigen has been identified for it. No qualities accompany the bases; no much larger clone lies one base away. The library was produced with the immunoSEQ multiplex PCR assay. For the multiplex PCR, a mixture combining 60 forward primers for TCR Vbeta segments and 13 reverse primers for TCR Jbeta segments was used. The CDR3 region of rearranged TCR beta genes was amplified from genomic DNA with a multiplex PCR assay. On the Illumina HiSeq System, the amplified TCR beta libraries were sequenced as 87-base-pair reads. Turning to the authors' computational methods: A later analysis tallied 75 million to 95 million unique TCR beta chains across the 610 or so repertoires, and about 10 million of those chains were shared by two or more donors. A nearest-neighbor algorithm error-corrected the raw reads and collapsed the reads into unique sequences, merging closely related sequences to remove PCR and sequencing errors. V, D and J gene segments were assigned by aligning CDR3 sequences to IMGT reference sequences. For a sequence to be retained, a match of at least six nucleotides was required to both a V gene segment and a J gene segment. Rearrangements were called productive when the CDR3 lacked stop codons and stayed in frame with V and J; all others were non-productive. CDR3 was defined according to IMGT convention as the region running from the second conserved V-encoded cysteine to the conserved J-encoded phenylalanine. The earlier analysis of approximately 590 of the donors excluded any sequence lacking an unambiguous match to a single V gene segment. In an earlier analysis of 587 of the donors, a V segment was called functional when productive rearrangements were above 56.7%, and segregating when the standard deviation between donors exceeded 5%. A statistical classification framework was built to diagnose cytomegalovirus status from the catalog of TCR beta chain sequences. In a later analysis, V and J genes were assigned by comparing TCR nucleotide sequences against IMGT/GENE-DB human TR gene sequences. In a later analysis, CDR3 sequences and most-parsimonious VDJ recombination scenarios were assigned using the TCRdist pipeline. In a later analysis, every TCR beta chain was defined by the combination of its CDR3 amino acid sequence and its V-gene family, and reads without a unique V-gene family were dropped. In a later analysis, 500 to 700 highly shared, low-generation-probability nucleotide sequences were removed to address suspected cross-contamination and a sequencing artifact. For each public chain, a later analysis derived a clonal expansion index from normalized ranks of inferred template counts within each repertoire. In a later analysis, generation probabilities were computed using a VDJ recombination model fitted to out-of-frame rearrangements, and the results were checked against IGoR. In a later analysis, hypergeometric tests were used to score TCR-TCR, TCR-HLA and TCR-CMV co-occurrence, with a repertoire-size bias correction applied to TCR pairs. False discovery rates were estimated in a later analysis by permuting HLA or CMV assignments 20 times. In a later analysis, co-occurring TCRs were grouped using DBSCAN, and TCRdist sequence similarity was added for clustering within HLA-allele-positive subsets. For co-occurrence clustering, repertoires with fewer than 30,000 or more than 120,000 public chains were excluded, along with 4 to 6 repertoires with anomalous nucleotide sharing. The clones in this table, taken by TCRdb from immuneACCESS, are in-frame only. Not every clone is retained; where verified, under half of the shortfall comes from an unresolved V gene, and the cause of the rest is unknown. D and trimming were read from the DNA, whereas the V and J calls and clone size are those reported in that table. For this sample the table gives 90,000 to 120,000 clones, of which around 67% were detected only once. 12% to 15% of the sample lies in the top ten.

The cohort was made up of around 720 healthy bone marrow donors. At the time of sampling, every cohort member was nominally healthy, though immune exposures that went unrecorded were likely present. The donor was CMV seropositive and belonged to the group of 250 to 300 seropositive cohort members. A peripheral blood sample was provided by each donor, and peripheral blood mononuclear cells were used for TCR beta sequencing. The Qiagen DNeasy Blood Extraction Kit was used to extract genomic DNA from the blood cell samples. The germline V gene (reference sequence) gives CDR1 as SEHNR and CDR2 as FQNEAQ. Its CDR3 holds 15 amino acids, cysteine through phenylalanine. The DNA shown is the 45-base CDR3, in frame from base 1. Between the V and J ends, shortened by 5 bases and 8 bases respectively, the junction contains 19 bases.

The V and J segments used are TRBV7-9 and TRBJ2-1; a tentative D call is TRBD1 (6 bases match). The sample was PBMCs. This clonotype originated in a woman between 40 and 50 years old in good health and CMV-seropositive. The base sequence is TGTGCCAGCAGCCAGGGCGGGCAGGGGATACATGAGCAGTTCTTC. Its product reads: CASSQGGQGIHEQFF.